The 5 T cell receptor beta chains below all came from one sample that was sequenced in a study of shared clonotypes between healthy human individuals. Only in-frame clones appear in the TCRdb table, and some are missing; sequencing was by immunoSEQ multiplex PCR. Of 730,000 or so clones in the sample, approximately 75% are singletons; the top ten hold around 2%. Sequencing used memory CD4+ T cells sorted from blood. Subset of the sample: CD45RA-negative fraction. All receptors derive from a young woman in good health.

This clone turned up a few times. The CDR3 sequence: CASSLRIGQVNTEAFF. CDR3 DNA: TGTGCCAGCAGCTTAAGAATTGGCCAGGTGAACACTGAAGCTTTCTTT. J is TRBJ1-1 and V is TRBV7-2; D remains ambiguous. The ends were cut back, 2 bases at V and 0 bases at J, with 13 bases in the middle. The germline V gene encodes CDR1 SGHTA and CDR2 FQGNSA. This CDR3 has 16 residues. The full variable domain, with the rest looked up from reference TRBV7-2 and TRBJ1-1, is GAGVSQSPSNKVTEKGKDVELRCDPISGHTALYWYRQSLGQGLEFLIYFQGNSAPDKSGLPSDRFSAERTGGSVSTLTIQRTQQEDSAVYLCASSLRIGQVNTEAFFGQGTRLTVV.

A word on this clone: A single base separates this from a much larger clone, so it may be a read error. This same CDR3 is encoded by further DNA sequences in the sample. This rearrangement joins TRBV6-4 to TRBJ2-1; TRBD2 aligns across 10 bases. The CDR3 runs 15 residues. Germline V gives CDR1 MRHNA, CDR2 SNTAGT. The ends lost 6 bases at V and 0 bases at J; junction bases unmatched: 2. CDR3 sequence reads: CASSASGSSYNEQFF. CDR3 bases: TGTGCCAGCAGCGCTAGCGGGAGCTCCTACAATGAGCAGTTCTTC.

This rearrangement joins TRBV29-1 to TRBJ2-7; 8 nucleotides match TRBD1. The CDR3 length is 14 residues. The germline CDR1 and CDR2 sequences are SQVTM and ANQGSEA. V was clipped by 7 bases and J by 3 bases; unmatched bases: 11. The CDR3 region is CSASTGQGIYEQYF. As DNA, the CDR3 is TGCAGCGCCTCCACCGGACAGGGCATCTACGAGCAGTACTTC.

V is TRBV18 and J is TRBJ1-5; 9 bases agree with TRBD1. The CDR3 consists of 17 residues. Unmatched junction bases numbered 8, after V lost 3 bases and J lost 2 bases. Germline V gives CDR1 KGHSH, CDR2 LQKENI. This CDR3 is CASSPGQGSGGNQPQHF. Written as DNA, the CDR3 is TGTGCCAGCTCACCGGGACAGGGTAGTGGAGGCAATCAGCCCCAGCATTTT.

The chain combines TRBV18 with TRBJ2-2, with D uncertain. Trimming removed 0 bases at V and 10 bases at J, with 15 bases between. CDR1 KGHSH and CDR2 LQKENI come from the germline V gene. The CDR3 extends over 15 amino acids. DNA of the CDR3: TGTGCCAGCTCACCACCATCTTTAACGGGCCAGGAGCTGTTTTTT. It is translated as CASSPPSLTGQELFF.